A single sample is the source of the 31 T cell receptor beta chains below, sequenced in a study of blood T cell repertoires in COVID-19. The protocol was immunoSEQ multiplex PCR, while the TCRdb copy is restricted to in-frame clones and leaves out a portion. The table records fewer than 300,000 clones, approximately 86% of them present only once. Material: peripheral blood. The receptor set was obtained from a woman aged 18 to 35 with acute or convalescent COVID-19.

This clone was seen a few times. V usage is TRBV6-4 and J usage is TRBJ2-3; 7 bases agree with TRBD2. CDR3 length: 14 residues. V shed 0 bases, J shed 3 bases, and the junction held 0 bases outside the gene matches. The germline gives CDR1 MRHNA, CDR2 SNTAGT. CDR3 sequence (DNA): TGTGCCAGCAGTGACTCGCGGGAGACAGATACGCAGTATTTT. This gives the protein CASSDSRETDTQYF.

This clone occurred a few times. The V gene is TRBV28, the J gene TRBJ1-1, with D hard to call. Germline V gene lookup returns CDR1 MDHEN and CDR2 SYDVKM. V gave up 2 bases and J gave up 7 bases, with 14 bases separating them. CDR3 length: 14 residues. CDR3 DNA sequence: TGTGCCAGCAGTTTAGTAGGGAGGATTCGTGAAGCTTTCTTT. It encodes CASSLVGRIREAFF. The whole variable domain, remainder taken from reference TRBV28 and TRBJ1-1, is DVKVTQSSRYLVKRTGEKVFLECVQDMDHENMFWYRQDPGLGLRLIYFSYDVKMKEKGDIPEGYSVSREKKERFSLILESASTNQTSMYLCASSLVGRIREAFFGQGTRLTVV.

The V gene is TRBV6-6, the J gene TRBJ2-5; 11 nucleotides align to TRBD2. Germline lookup yields CDR1 MNHNY and CDR2 SVGAGI (reference sequence). Germline trimming cut 5 bases from V and 5 bases from J; bases unmatched to any gene: 16. CDR3 size: 18 residues. In DNA, the CDR3 is TGTGCCAGCAGTCCTTATCTTGGGACTAGCGGTATAATGGAGACCCAGTACTTC. The encoded protein is CASSPYLGTSGIMETQYF.

V usage is TRBV27 and J usage is TRBJ1-2, with D possibly matching TRBD1 (6 bases). This CDR3 region has 18 residues. Germline CDR1 MNHEY, CDR2 SMNVEV (reference sequence). V was pared by 5 bases and J by 2 bases, with 24 bases between. CDR3 residues: CASSLNNLFSTGNYGYTF. The CDR3, as DNA: TGTGCCAGCAGTCTTAATAACCTATTCTCCACAGGGAACTATGGCTACACCTTC.

The chain recombines TRBV20-1 with TRBJ1-1, with D possibly TRBD1 on 6 matching bases. Germline V gene data show CDR1 as DFQATT and CDR2 as SNEGSKA (reference sequence). The CDR3 covers 18 residues. Trimming took 3 bases from V and 3 from J, leaving 26 bases between them. DNA of the CDR3: TGCAGTGCTAGTCCCAGGGGCCGCGTTTTTCTGGCCCACACTGAAGCTTTCTTT. Its protein product is CSASPRGRVFLAHTEAFF.

V gene TRBV21-1 combines with J gene TRBJ2-1; whether TRBD2, the table's D call, matches the DNA was not checked. TRBV21-1 is recorded as a pseudogene. CDR3 size: 17 residues. CDR3 region: CASSKAPLAGGRVEQFF. CDR3 sequence (DNA): TGTGCCAGCAGCAAAGCACCCCTAGCGGGAGGGCGAGTTGAGCAGTTCTTC.

The sample holds a few counts of this clone. The chain combines TRBV7-7 with TRBJ2-5; TRBD1 matches 10 bases. CDR1 is SSHAT and CDR2 is FNYEAQ in the germline V gene (reference sequence). The CDR3 has 15 residues. In nucleotides, the CDR3 is TGTGCTAGCGGAACCGGGACAGGGGCCCAAGAGACCCAGTACTTC. Amino acid sequence: CASGTGTGAQETQYF.

This chain uses TRBV19 with TRBJ2-5, with TRBD1 matching 10 bases. The V segment lost 3 bases and the J segment 2 bases; nucleotides outside the gene matches: 3. The germline CDR1 and CDR2 sequences are LNHDA and SQIVND (reference sequence). This CDR3 is built from 15 residues. CDR3 loop: CASSITDRGQETQYF. The DNA for the CDR3 is TGTGCCAGTAGTATTACGGACAGGGGGCAAGAGACCCAGTACTTC.

CDR3 in amino acids: CASSLWSGGTYEQYF. CDR3 nucleotide sequence: TGCGCCAGCAGCTTGTGGTCGGGAGGCACCTACGAGCAGTACTTC. This chain uses TRBV5-1 with TRBJ2-7; 7 bases are a match to TRBD2. The germline V gene encodes CDR1 SGHRS and CDR2 YFSETQ. J lost 2 bases, V lost 1 base, and 6 bases had no gene match. This CDR3 region has 15 residues.

V is TRBV19 and J is TRBJ1-2; D is unclear. The germline V gene encodes CDR1 LNHDA and CDR2 SQIVND (reference sequence). The CDR3 is 15 residues long. V dropped 6 bases and J dropped 2 bases, with 16 bases sitting between them. The CDR3 sequence: CASRLAQPGNYGYTF. The CDR3 bases are TGTGCCAGTAGGCTGGCCCAACCGGGGAACTATGGCTACACCTTC.

The rearrangement links TRBV6-2 or TRBV6-3 to TRBJ1-1; TRBD1 might be the D (6 bases). The V gene's germline CDR1 is MNHEY and CDR2 SVGEGT. CDR3 length: 15 residues. Trimming removed 5 bases from V and 0 bases from J, with 13 bases in between. The CDR3 DNA sequence: TGTGCCAGCAGTACAGGGTTGGGGATGAACACTGAAGCTTTCTTT. Residues: CASSTGLGMNTEAFF.

The J gene is TRBJ1-3, the V gene TRBV28; no reliable D call. V lost 5 bases, J lost 8 bases, and 10 bases lay in between. There are 12 residues in the CDR3. CDR1 is MDHEN, CDR2 SYDVKM, per germline. The CDR3 loop reads CASSPRYDTIYF. CDR3 nucleotides: TGTGCCAGCAGTCCGAGATACGACACCATATATTTT. The full variable domain, completed using reference TRBV28 and TRBJ1-3, is DVKVTQSSRYLVKRTGEKVFLECVQDMDHENMFWYRQDPGLGLRLIYFSYDVKMKEKGDIPEGYSVSREKKERFSLILESASTNQTSMYLCASSPRYDTIYFGEGSWLTVV.

The gene calls are TRBV18 and TRBJ1-2; 8 nucleotides line up with TRBD1. The trim removed 4 bases at V and 7 bases at J, leaving 5 bases unmatched. The CDR3 totals 13 residues. Germline V lookup: CDR1 KGHSH, CDR2 LQKENI. CDR3 nucleotides: TGTGCCAGCTCACTCCAGGGGGCGCGTGGCTACACCTTC. Translating it yields CASSLQGARGYTF.

The V gene is TRBV4-1, the J gene TRBJ1-1; 7 bases line up with TRBD1. Losses at the gene ends were 4 bases for V and 5 bases for J; bases not matched to a gene: 4. The CDR3 length is 13 residues. CDR1 and CDR2 (germline): MGHRA, YSYEKL. The chain's CDR3 is CASSLSQGTEAFF. As DNA, the CDR3 is TGCGCCAGCAGCCTATCACAGGGGACTGAAGCTTTCTTT.

The V gene is TRBV24-1, the J gene TRBJ2-1; 12 nucleotides agree with TRBD2. The junction had 9 bases not matched to a gene; V was cut back by 0 bases and J by 10 bases. The CDR3 is made up of 17 amino acids. The germline gives CDR1 KGHDR, CDR2 SFDVKD. As DNA, the CDR3 is TGTGCCACCAGTGATTTGGAGACTAGCGGGAGTGTACAGGAGCAGTTCTTC. It translates to CATSDLETSGSVQEQFF.

This clone was found once. J is TRBJ1-2 and V is TRBV7-2; D is undetermined. With 3 bases removed from V and 8 bases from J, the gap between germline ends came to 13 bases. The CDR3 covers 13 residues. Germline V gene lookup returns CDR1 SGHTA and CDR2 FQGNSA. The CDR3: CASSLGPSAGYTF. The CDR3 region has the DNA TGTGCCAGCAGCTTGGGCCCTTCGGCCGGCTACACCTTC.

The rearrangement uses TRBV7-9 and TRBJ2-7; possibly TRBD2 for D (6 bases). This CDR3 is built from 14 residues. The germline V and J ends were trimmed by 3 bases and 2 bases, with 11 bases remaining between them. Per the germline V gene, CDR1 is SEHNR and CDR2 is FQNEAQ (reference sequence). In DNA form, the CDR3 reads TGTGCCAGCAGCTTGGACTACGAGACCTACGAGCAGTACTTC. Protein product: CASSLDYETYEQYF.

The rearrangement uses TRBV19 and TRBJ2-1; TRBD2 aligns across 10 bases. V lost 6 bases, J lost 5 bases, and 10 bases stayed unmatched. The V gene's germline CDR1 is LNHDA and CDR2 SQIVND (reference sequence). The CDR3 has 16 residues. The CDR3 here is CASSGIWTSGDNEQFF. As DNA, the CDR3 is TGTGCCAGTAGCGGGATATGGACTAGCGGAGACAATGAGCAGTTCTTC.

This clone has a handful of counts. The chain uses TRBV5-1 and TRBJ2-7; D not resolved. The length of the CDR3 is 13 residues. The germline V gene has CDR1 SGHRS and CDR2 YFSETQ. The V and J ends lost 3 bases and 6 bases respectively, with 13 bases between them. The CDR3 DNA reads as TGCGCCAGCAGCTCGAGTCTTTTACTCGAGCAGTACTTC. Translating gives CASSSSLLLEQYF.

The V gene is TRBV29-1, the J gene TRBJ2-3; D perhaps matches TRBD2 (6 bases). Trimming removed 6 bases at V and 4 bases at J, with 17 bases between. CDR3 length equals 14 residues. Germline loops: CDR1 SQVTM, CDR2 ANQGSEA. CDR3 residues: CSVPTPGDSDTQYF. The CDR3 DNA is TGCAGCGTGCCAACGCCGGGGGATTCAGATACGCAGTATTTT.

This rearrangement joins TRBV6-5 to TRBJ2-5, with a weak D call TRBD1 (6 bases). Trimming took off 5 bases at V and 3 bases at J, with 13 bases between the two ends. In germline, CDR1 is MNHEY, CDR2 SVGAGI. The CDR3 is 14 residues long. CDR3 sequence: CASSQQGRKETQYF. CDR3 DNA: TGTGCCAGCAGTCAACAGGGACGGAAAGAGACCCAGTACTTC.

V is TRBV9 and J is TRBJ1-2; 10 bases align to TRBD1. V lost 3 bases, J lost 2 bases, and 4 bases stayed unmatched. CDR1 is SGDLS and CDR2 is YYNGEE in the germline V gene. The CDR3 is 15 amino acids. The CDR3, as DNA: TGTGCCAGCAGCGACGGACAGGGGGGGAACTATGGCTACACCTTC. This translates into CASSDGQGGNYGYTF.

The table lists this clone with many counts. The genes are TRBV27 and TRBJ1-1, with 7 bases lining up with TRBD1. The V gene end was trimmed by 5 bases and the J gene end by 2 bases; junction bases not matched to a gene: 5. Germline V gene lookup returns CDR1 MNHEY and CDR2 SMNVEV (reference sequence). The CDR3 loop spans 14 amino acids. CDR3 in DNA: TGTGCCAGCAGTGCGTGGACAGGAAACACTGAAGCTTTCTTT. Translating gives CASSAWTGNTEAFF.

The rearrangement links TRBV2 to TRBJ2-7; 8 positions match TRBD1. CDR1 SNHLY and CDR2 FYNNEI come from the germline V gene. The CDR3 has 14 amino acids. With V trimmed by 3 bases and J by 3 bases, 4 bases remained unmatched. The CDR3 reads CASSDGQGNYEQYF. CDR3 DNA sequence: TGTGCCAGCAGTGATGGACAGGGAAACTACGAGCAGTACTTC.

The chain employs TRBV27 and TRBJ2-3; TRBD2 matches at 10 bases. CDR3 size: 14 residues. Trimming took 6 bases from V and 4 from J; bases not matched to a gene: 4. The germline gives CDR1 MNHEY, CDR2 SMNVEV (reference sequence). This CDR3 reads CASRPAGGADTQYF. The DNA for the CDR3 is TGTGCCAGCAGACCAGCGGGAGGGGCAGATACGCAGTATTTT.

The V and J genes are TRBV14 and TRBJ1-5; D is undetermined. The CDR3 has 14 residues. In germline, CDR1 is SGHDN, CDR2 FVKESK. The V end lost 4 bases, the J end lost 8 bases, and 15 bases lay between the germline ends. The CDR3 reads CASSRNPGSKPQHF. The CDR3 DNA is TGTGCCAGCAGCCGTAATCCAGGAAGTAAGCCCCAGCATTTT.

The gene calls are TRBV12-3 or TRBV12-4 and TRBJ2-7; D not resolved. The CDR3 length is 13 residues. V lost 3 bases, J lost 3 bases, and 9 bases lay in between. CDR3 nucleotides: TGTGCCAGCAGTTTTGGCAGGTACTACGAGCAGTACTTC. Translating gives CASSFGRYYEQYF.

The chain links TRBV7-2 to TRBJ2-5; TRBD1 aligns across 8 bases. The J segment lost 4 bases and the V segment lost 1 base, leaving 2 bases of the junction unmatched. The CDR3 is made up of 14 amino acids. Germline CDR1 SGHTA, CDR2 FQGNSA. The CDR3 protein is CASSLVQGAETQYF. The CDR3 DNA reads TGTGCCAGCAGCTTAGTGCAGGGGGCAGAGACCCAGTACTTC.

The rearrangement joins TRBV5-1 to TRBJ1-1; D remains unclear. In germline, CDR1 is SGHRS, CDR2 YFSETQ. There are 18 residues in the CDR3. V lost 0 bases and J lost 1, with 19 bases in between. The CDR3 bases are TGCGCCAGCAGCTTGGCCGGGATGGGAATACCGCCGAACACTGAAGCTTTCTTT. Protein sequence: CASSLAGMGIPPNTEAFF.

In DNA form, the CDR3 reads TGTGCCAGCAGTTTTACTGGTAATGAGCAGTTCTTC. Translation: CASSFTGNEQFF. This sequence joins TRBV27 and TRBJ2-1; D ambiguous. Germline loops: CDR1 MNHEY, CDR2 SMNVEV (reference sequence). The ends were cut back, 3 bases at V and 7 bases at J, with 7 bases in the middle. The length of the CDR3 is 12 residues.

The chain recombines TRBV4-2 with TRBJ1-6, with 9 bases aligning to TRBD1. Germline values: CDR1 LGHNA, CDR2 YNFKEQ. With 4 bases clipped from V and 10 bases from J, the junction kept 8 bases outside the gene matches. The CDR3 covers 15 residues. The CDR3 is CASSPRTGDGSPLHF. CDR3 coding DNA: TGTGCCAGCAGCCCTCGGACAGGGGACGGCTCACCCCTCCACTTT.